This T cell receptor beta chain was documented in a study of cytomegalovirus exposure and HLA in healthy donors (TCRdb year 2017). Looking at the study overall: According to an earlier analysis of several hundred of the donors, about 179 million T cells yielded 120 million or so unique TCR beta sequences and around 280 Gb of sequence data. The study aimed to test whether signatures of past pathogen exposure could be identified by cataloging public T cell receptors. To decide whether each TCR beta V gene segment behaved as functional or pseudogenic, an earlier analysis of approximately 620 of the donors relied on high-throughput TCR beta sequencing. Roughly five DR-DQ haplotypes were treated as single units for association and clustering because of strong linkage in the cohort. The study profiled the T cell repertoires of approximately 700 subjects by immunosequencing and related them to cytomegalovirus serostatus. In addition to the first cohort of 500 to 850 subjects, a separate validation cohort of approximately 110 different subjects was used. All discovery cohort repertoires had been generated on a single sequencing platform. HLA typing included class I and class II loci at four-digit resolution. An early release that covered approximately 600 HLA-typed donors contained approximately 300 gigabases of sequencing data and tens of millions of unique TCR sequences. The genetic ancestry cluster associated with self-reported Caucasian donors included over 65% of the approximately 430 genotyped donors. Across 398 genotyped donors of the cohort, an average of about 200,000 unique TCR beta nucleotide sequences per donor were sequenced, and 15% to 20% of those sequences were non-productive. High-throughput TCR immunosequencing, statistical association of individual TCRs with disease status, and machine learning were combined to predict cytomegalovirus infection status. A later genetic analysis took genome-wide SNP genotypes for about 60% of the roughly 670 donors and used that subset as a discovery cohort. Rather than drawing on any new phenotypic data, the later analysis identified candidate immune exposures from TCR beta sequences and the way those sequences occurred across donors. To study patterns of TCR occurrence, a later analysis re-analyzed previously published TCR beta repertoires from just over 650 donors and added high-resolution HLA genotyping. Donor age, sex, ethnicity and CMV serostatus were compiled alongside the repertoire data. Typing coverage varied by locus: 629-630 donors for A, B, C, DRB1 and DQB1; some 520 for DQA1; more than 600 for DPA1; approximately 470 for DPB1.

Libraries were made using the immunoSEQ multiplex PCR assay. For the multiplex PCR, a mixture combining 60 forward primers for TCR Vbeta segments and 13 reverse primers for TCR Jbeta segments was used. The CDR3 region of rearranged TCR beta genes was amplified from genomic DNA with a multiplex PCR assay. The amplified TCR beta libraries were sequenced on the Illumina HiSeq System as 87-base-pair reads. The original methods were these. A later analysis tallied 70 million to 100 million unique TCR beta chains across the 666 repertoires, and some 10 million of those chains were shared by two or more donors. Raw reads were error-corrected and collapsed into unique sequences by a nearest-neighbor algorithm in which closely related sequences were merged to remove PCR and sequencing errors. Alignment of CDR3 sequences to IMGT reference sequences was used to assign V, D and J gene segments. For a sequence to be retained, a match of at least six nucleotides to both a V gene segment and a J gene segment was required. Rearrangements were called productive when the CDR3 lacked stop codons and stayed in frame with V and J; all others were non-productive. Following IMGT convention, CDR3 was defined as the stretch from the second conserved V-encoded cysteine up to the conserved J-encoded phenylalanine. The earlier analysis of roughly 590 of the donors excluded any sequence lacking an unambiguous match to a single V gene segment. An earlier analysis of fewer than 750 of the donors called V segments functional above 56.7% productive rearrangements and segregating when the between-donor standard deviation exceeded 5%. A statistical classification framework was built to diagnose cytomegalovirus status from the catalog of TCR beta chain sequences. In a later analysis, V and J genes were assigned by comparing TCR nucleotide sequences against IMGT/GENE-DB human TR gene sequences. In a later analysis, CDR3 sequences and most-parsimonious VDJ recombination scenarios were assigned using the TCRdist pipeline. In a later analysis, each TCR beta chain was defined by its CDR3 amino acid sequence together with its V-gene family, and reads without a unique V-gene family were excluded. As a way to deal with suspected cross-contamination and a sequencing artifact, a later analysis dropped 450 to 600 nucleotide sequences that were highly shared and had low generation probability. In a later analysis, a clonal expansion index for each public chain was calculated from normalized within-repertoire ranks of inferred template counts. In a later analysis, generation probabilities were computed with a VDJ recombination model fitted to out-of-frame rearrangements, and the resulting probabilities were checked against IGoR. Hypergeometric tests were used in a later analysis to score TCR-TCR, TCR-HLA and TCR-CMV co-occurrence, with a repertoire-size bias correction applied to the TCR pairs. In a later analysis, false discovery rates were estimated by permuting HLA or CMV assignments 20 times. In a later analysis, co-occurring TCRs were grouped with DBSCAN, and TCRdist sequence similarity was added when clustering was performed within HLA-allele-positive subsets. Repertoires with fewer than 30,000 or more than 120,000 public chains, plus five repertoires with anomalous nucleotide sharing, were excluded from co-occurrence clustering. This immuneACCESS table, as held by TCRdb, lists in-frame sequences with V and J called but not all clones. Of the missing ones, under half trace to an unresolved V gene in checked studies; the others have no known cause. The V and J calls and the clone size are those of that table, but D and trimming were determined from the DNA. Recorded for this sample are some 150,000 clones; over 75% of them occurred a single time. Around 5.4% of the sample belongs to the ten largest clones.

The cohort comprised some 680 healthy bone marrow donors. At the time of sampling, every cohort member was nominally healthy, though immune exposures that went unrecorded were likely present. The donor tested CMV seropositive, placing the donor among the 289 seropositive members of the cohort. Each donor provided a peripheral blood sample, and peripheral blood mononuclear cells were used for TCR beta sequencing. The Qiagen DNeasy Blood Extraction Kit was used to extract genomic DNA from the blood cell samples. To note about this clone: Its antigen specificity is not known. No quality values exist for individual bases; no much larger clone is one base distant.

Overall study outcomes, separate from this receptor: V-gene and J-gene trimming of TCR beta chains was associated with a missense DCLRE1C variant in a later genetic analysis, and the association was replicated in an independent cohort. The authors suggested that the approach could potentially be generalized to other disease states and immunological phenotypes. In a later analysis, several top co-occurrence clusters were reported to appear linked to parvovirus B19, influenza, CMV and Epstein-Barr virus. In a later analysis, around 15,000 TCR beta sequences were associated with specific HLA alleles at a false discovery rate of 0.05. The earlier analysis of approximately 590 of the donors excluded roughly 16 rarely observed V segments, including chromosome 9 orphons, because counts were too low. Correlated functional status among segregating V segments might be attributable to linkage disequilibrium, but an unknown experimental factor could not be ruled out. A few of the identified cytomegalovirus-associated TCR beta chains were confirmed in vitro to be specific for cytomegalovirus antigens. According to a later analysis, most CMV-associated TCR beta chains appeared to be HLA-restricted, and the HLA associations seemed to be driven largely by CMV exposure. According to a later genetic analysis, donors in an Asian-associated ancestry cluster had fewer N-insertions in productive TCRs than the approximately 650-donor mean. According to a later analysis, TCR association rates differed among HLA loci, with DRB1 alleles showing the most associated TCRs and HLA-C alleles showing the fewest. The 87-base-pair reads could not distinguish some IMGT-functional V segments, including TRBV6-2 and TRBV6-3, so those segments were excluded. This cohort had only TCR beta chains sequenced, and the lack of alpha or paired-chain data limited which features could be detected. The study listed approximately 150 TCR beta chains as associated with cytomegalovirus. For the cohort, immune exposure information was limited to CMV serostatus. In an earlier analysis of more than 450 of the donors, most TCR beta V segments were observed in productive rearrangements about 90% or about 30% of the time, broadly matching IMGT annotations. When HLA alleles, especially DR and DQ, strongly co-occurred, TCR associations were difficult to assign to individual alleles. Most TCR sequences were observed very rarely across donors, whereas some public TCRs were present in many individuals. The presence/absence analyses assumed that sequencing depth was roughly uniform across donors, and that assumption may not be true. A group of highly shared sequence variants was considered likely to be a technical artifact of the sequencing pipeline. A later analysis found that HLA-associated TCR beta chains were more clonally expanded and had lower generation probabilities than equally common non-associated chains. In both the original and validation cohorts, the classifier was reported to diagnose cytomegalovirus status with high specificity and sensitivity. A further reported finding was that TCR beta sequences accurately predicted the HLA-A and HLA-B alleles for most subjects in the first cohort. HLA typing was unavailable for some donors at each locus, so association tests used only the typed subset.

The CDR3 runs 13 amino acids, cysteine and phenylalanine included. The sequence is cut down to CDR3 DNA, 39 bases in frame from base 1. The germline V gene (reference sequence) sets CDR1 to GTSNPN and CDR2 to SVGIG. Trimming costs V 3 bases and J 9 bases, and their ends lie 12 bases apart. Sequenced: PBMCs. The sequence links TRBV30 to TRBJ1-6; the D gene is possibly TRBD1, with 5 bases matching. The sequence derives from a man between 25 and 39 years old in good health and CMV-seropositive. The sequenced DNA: TGTGCCTGGAGCCCCGGGGGTGGTTCACCCCTCCACTTT. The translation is CAWSPGGGSPLHF.